Listed here are 25 T cell receptor gamma chains from one sample, sequenced in a study of Vδ1+ human thymocytes. Study-level points and caveats: Thymic TRG and TRD repertoires appeared highly polyclonal, with Gaussian CDR3 length distributions.

These receptors' antigens are unknown. The template was reverse-transcribed extracted RNA. Pooled V-gene forward primers with one constant-region reverse primer generated the CDR3 amplicons by multiplex PCR. TCRdb redid clone calling on the multiplex PCR reads using CATT. The sample has about 36,000 gamma-chain clones; around 20% are singletons. Material: Vdelta1+ gamma-delta thymocytes from the thymus. Documented subset: FACS-sorted CD3+ TCRalphabeta- TCRVdelta1+ TCRVdelta2- thymocytes. The receptor source for this set is a girl under three years old who had congenital heart surgery.

This chain joins TRGV9 and TRGJ1 or TRGJ2. The CDR3 runs to 12 residues. CDR1 and CDR2 (germline): GITISATS, ISYDGTV (reference sequence). The V gene end was trimmed by 3 bases and the J gene end by 11 bases; junction bases not matched to a gene: 10. CDR3 amino acids: CALWESPSEKLF. CDR3 nucleotide sequence: TGTGCCTTGTGGGAGTCCCCCTCGGAGAAACTCTTT.

This rearrangement joins TRGV4 to TRGJ1 or TRGJ2. V dropped 4 bases and J dropped 3; count of bases not matched to a gene: 9. CDR1 is EGSTGY and CDR2 is YDSYTSSV in the germline V gene. CDR3 size: 14 residues. The CDR3 DNA is TGTGCCACCTGGGACGGTGGGGCTTATTATAAGAAACTCTTT. The encoded protein is CATWDGGAYYKKLF.

The V call is TRGV3, the J call TRGJ1 or TRGJ2. Per germline, CDR1 VTNTFY and CDR2 YDVSTARD (reference sequence). V lost 2 bases to trimming and J lost 5 bases; unmatched junction nucleotides: 9. This CDR3 is 14 amino acids long. CDR3 sequence: CATWDKKGNYKKLF. The CDR3 coding sequence is TGTGCCACCTGGGACAAAAAGGGGAATTATAAGAAACTCTTT.

Concerning this clone: Other DNA sequences in the same sample also yield this CDR3. The chain combines TRGV2 with TRGJ1 or TRGJ2. The germline V gene encodes CDR1 EGSNGY and CDR2 YDSYNSKV. J was trimmed by 5 bases and V by 0 bases; bases with no gene match: 7. The CDR3 sequence is 14 residues long. For the CDR3, the DNA is TGTGCCACCTGGGACGGGCGGAGGGATTATAAGAAACTCTTT. Protein sequence: CATWDGRRDYKKLF.

The rearrangement links TRGV8 to TRGJ1 or TRGJ2. V trimming: 9 bases; J trimming: 3 bases; junction bases outside the gene matches: 17. CDR3 size: 15 residues. CDR1 and CDR2 from the germline V gene are VENAVY and YDSYNSRV. The CDR3 protein is CATRPKKEIYYKKLF. The CDR3 DNA reads as TGTGCCACCCGCCCAAAAAAGGAGATTTATTATAAGAAACTCTTT.

This clone was observed a few times. The sample has other DNA sequences that encode this CDR3 too. The rearrangement uses TRGV9 and TRGJ1 or TRGJ2. The CDR3 is 13 amino acids. V trimming: 5 bases; J trimming: 0 bases; junction bases outside the gene matches: 4. Per germline, CDR1 GITISATS and CDR2 ISYDGTV (reference sequence). In nucleotides, the CDR3 is TGTGCCTTGTGGGGAGCGAATTATTATAAGAAACTCTTT. Its protein product is CALWGANYYKKLF.

The gene calls are TRGV3 and TRGJ1 or TRGJ2. CDR1 is VTNTFY, CDR2 YDVSTARD, per germline (reference sequence). The CDR3 spans 14 residues. V shed 0 bases and J 9 bases; nucleotides not matched to a gene: 11. The CDR3 region is CATWDRGPFGKKLF. DNA of the CDR3: TGTGCCACCTGGGACAGGGGCCCTTTTGGTAAGAAACTCTTT.

This chain links TRGV9 with TRGJ1 or TRGJ2. CDR1 is GITISATS and CDR2 is ISYDGTV in the germline V gene (reference sequence). There are 15 residues in the CDR3. The ends lost 4 bases at V and 0 bases at J; junction bases unmatched: 9. CDR3 loop: CALWDGPSNYYKKLF. In DNA, the CDR3 is TGTGCCTTGTGGGACGGACCTTCGAATTATTATAAGAAACTCTTT.

The V gene is TRGV2, the J gene TRGJ1 or TRGJ2. After removal of 3 bases from V and 2 bases from J, the junction contained 10 bases not matched to a gene. This CDR3 spans 15 amino acids. CDR1 EGSNGY and CDR2 YDSYNSKV come from the germline V gene. The CDR3 region is CATWDRPEYYYKKLF. The CDR3 region has the DNA TGTGCCACCTGGGACAGGCCCGAATATTATTATAAGAAACTCTTT.

This chain uses TRGV8 with TRGJ1 or TRGJ2. The CDR3 spans 17 residues. The germline CDR1 and CDR2 sequences are VENAVY and YDSYNSRV. The ends lost 5 bases at V and 0 bases at J; junction bases unmatched: 16. The CDR3 sequence: CATWAPSPCPNYYKKLF. CDR3 nucleotide sequence: TGTGCCACCTGGGCACCATCCCCATGCCCGAATTATTATAAGAAACTCTTT.

This clone was observed a few times. Different DNA sequences within this sample yield the same CDR3. The V gene is TRGV2, the J gene TRGJ1 or TRGJ2. The ends lost 1 base at V and 7 bases at J; junction bases unmatched: 4. The CDR3 is 12 amino acids. From germline, CDR1 is EGSNGY and CDR2 YDSYNSKV. CDR3 sequence (DNA): TGTGCCACCTGGGACGGAACGTATAAGAAACTCTTT. Translation gives CATWDGTYKKLF.

This chain links TRGV8 with TRGJ1 or TRGJ2. The trim removed 6 bases at V and 8 bases at J, leaving 7 bases unmatched. Germline V gene sequence: CDR1 VENAVY, CDR2 YDSYNSRV. The CDR3 is made up of 11 amino acids. This CDR3 reads CATWKPHKKLF. The DNA of the CDR3 is TGTGCCACCTGGAAACCTCATAAGAAACTCTTT.

Only a few counts were recorded for this clone. Additional DNA sequences in this sample encode the identical CDR3. The chain uses TRGV2 and TRGJ1 or TRGJ2. V lost 0 bases, J lost 3 bases, and 8 bases stayed unmatched. This CDR3 has 15 amino acids. The V gene's germline CDR1 is EGSNGY and CDR2 YDSYNSKV. The DNA of the CDR3 is TGTGCCACCTGGGACGGGCCGGGAAGTTATTATAAGAAACTCTTT. It specifies CATWDGPGSYYKKLF.

The chain is built from TRGV5 and TRGJ1 or TRGJ2. The CDR3 runs 16 residues. With 3 bases clipped from V and 6 bases from J, the junction kept 17 bases outside the gene matches. Germline V CDR1 and CDR2: VINAFY, YDVSNSKD. The DNA for the CDR3 is TGTGCCACCTGGGACGCAGTAACCCCTAGCAGTTATAAGAAACTCTTT. Its translation is CATWDAVTPSSYKKLF.

Of note for this clone: A clone one base away is much larger, so this may be a read error. This sequence joins TRGV4 and TRGJ1 or TRGJ2. Germline lookup yields CDR1 EGSTGY and CDR2 YDSYTSSV. V lost 5 bases to trimming and J lost 4 bases; unmatched junction nucleotides: 5. The CDR3 is made up of 12 amino acids. The CDR3 bases are TGTGCCACCTGGGGCAAATATTATAAGAAACTCTTT. Its protein product is CATWGKYYKKLF.

The chain recombines TRGV3 with TRGJ1 or TRGJ2. V shed 5 bases, J shed 2 bases, and the junction held 9 bases outside the gene matches. Germline V lookup: CDR1 VTNTFY, CDR2 YDVSTARD (reference sequence). The CDR3 is made up of 14 amino acids. As DNA, the CDR3 is TGTGCCACCTGGGTCCATACAGATTATTATAAGAAACTCTTT. It codes for CATWVHTDYYKKLF.

The rearrangement uses TRGV9 and TRGJ1 or TRGJ2. CDR3 size: 10 residues. V shed 2 bases and J 11 bases; nucleotides not matched to a gene: 3. Germline V gene data show CDR1 as GITISATS and CDR2 as ISYDGTV (reference sequence). The CDR3 reads CALWEAEKLF. The CDR3, as DNA: TGTGCCTTGTGGGAGGCGGAGAAACTCTTT.

The chain employs TRGV8 and TRGJP2. Germline CDR1 and CDR2: VENAVY and YDSYNSRV. After removal of 0 bases from V and 3 bases from J, the junction contained 7 bases not matched to a gene. This CDR3 contains 16 residues. The CDR3 reads CATWDRLGRSDWIKTF. As DNA, the CDR3 is TGTGCCACCTGGGATAGGCTGGGGCGTAGTGATTGGATCAAGACGTTT.

This clone turned up a few times. This may arise from a read error, as a much more abundant clone is one base away. The chain has TRGV4 and TRGJ1 or TRGJ2. The V segment lost 5 bases and the J segment 2 bases; nucleotides outside the gene matches: 3. The CDR3 is 12 amino acids. Germline V gene lookup returns CDR1 EGSTGY and CDR2 YDSYTSSV. The CDR3 DNA is TGTGCCACCTGGGCTGATTATTATAAGAAACTCTTT. It specifies CATWADYYKKLF.

This clone occurred a few times. A much larger clone lies a single base off, so this may be a read error. The chain recombines TRGV3 with TRGJ1 or TRGJ2. The CDR3 length is 13 residues. Germline assignment: CDR1 VTNTFY and CDR2 YDVSTARD (reference sequence). Losses at the gene ends were 0 bases for V and 6 bases for J; bases not matched to a gene: 5. The CDR3 DNA sequence: TGTGCCACCTGGGACAGGCGTTTTTATAAGAAACTCTTT. Its protein is CATWDRRFYKKLF.

The V gene is TRGV8, the J gene TRGJ1 or TRGJ2. V was pared by 1 base and J by 5 bases, with 5 bases of the junction left unmatched. CDR1 VENAVY and CDR2 YDSYNSRV come from the germline V gene. This CDR3 comprises 13 residues. The CDR3 sequence is CATWDRRNYKKLF. The CDR3 DNA follows: TGTGCCACCTGGGATAGACGGAATTATAAGAAACTCTTT.

The chain has TRGV2 and TRGJ1 or TRGJ2. The V gene end was trimmed by 0 bases and the J gene end by 12 bases; junction bases not matched to a gene: 8. Germline CDR1 EGSNGY, CDR2 YDSYNSKV. The length of the CDR3 is 12 residues. The chain's CDR3 is CATWDGPSMKLF. CDR3 sequence (DNA): TGTGCCACCTGGGACGGGCCTTCTATGAAACTCTTT.

The V gene is TRGV4, the J gene TRGJ1 or TRGJ2. The trim removed 3 bases at V and 15 bases at J, leaving 8 bases unmatched. The length of the CDR3 is 10 residues. The germline CDR1 and CDR2 sequences are EGSTGY and YDSYTSSV. The CDR3 reads CATWDPEILF. As DNA, the CDR3 is TGTGCCACCTGGGATCCGGAGATACTCTTT.

This clone was seen more than once but under ten times. The same CDR3 can be traced to other DNA sequences in this sample. V usage is TRGV2 and J usage is TRGJP1. V gave up 0 bases and J gave up 3 bases; unmatched junction bases: 4. This CDR3 comprises 15 residues. Germline V lookup: CDR1 EGSNGY, CDR2 YDSYNSKV. The CDR3 nucleotides read TGTGCCACCTGGGACGGGCCATCCACTGGTTGGTTCAAGATATTT. Amino acids: CATWDGPSTGWFKIF.

This sequence joins TRGV8 and TRGJ1 or TRGJ2. CDR1 and CDR2 from the germline V gene are VENAVY and YDSYNSRV. The ends lost 2 bases at V and 7 bases at J; junction bases unmatched: 5. The CDR3 has 12 residues. The CDR3 region is CATWDNGYKKLF. CDR3 DNA: TGTGCCACCTGGGATAATGGCTATAAGAAACTCTTT.